The 17 T cell receptor beta chains presented below share a single source sample, sequenced in a study of CD8 T cells in Susac syndrome (dated by TCRdb to the late 2010s). Library generation was performed with the immunoSEQ multiplex PCR assay. RNA was extracted using the RNeasy kit, and roughly 0.45 to 1 ug of the RNA was reverse transcribed with random hexamers. The public reads were quality trimmed at Q25 with fastp and then assembled into clones with MiXCR by TCRdb, keeping productive beta chains. Every distinct CDR3 protein forms one entry, paired with its most common genes and DNA. In this sample the table shows about 300,000 distinct CDR3 sequences, around 89% of which occur a single time. The top ten clonotypes cover roughly 0.17% of the sample. The sequenced sample consisted of CD8+ T cells from PBMCs. Receptors originate from a human donor with multiple sclerosis.

The CDR3 spells CASSPPRGGSSYEQYF. CDR3 nucleotide sequence: TGTGCCAGCAGCCCCCCACGGGGAGGGTCCTCCTACGAGCAGTACTTC. This chain uses TRBV7-9 with TRBJ2-7; 7 nucleotides agree with TRBD2. The CDR3 is 16 residues long. The V gene's germline CDR1 is SEHNR and CDR2 FQNEAQ (reference sequence). V lost 5 bases and J lost 0; bases outside the gene matches: 10.

The chain employs TRBV29-1 and TRBJ1-1, with D possibly being TRBD1 (5 bases). Trimming pared 4 bases from V and 6 bases from J, leaving 15 bases between. Germline V gene lookup returns CDR1 SQVTM and CDR2 ANQGSEA. CDR3 size: 13 residues. CDR3 sequence reads: CSVGSGARSEAFF. CDR3 sequence (DNA): TGCAGCGTTGGGTCCGGGGCGCGTTCTGAAGCTTTCTTT.

The chain links TRBV9 to TRBJ2-1, with D possibly being TRBD2 (6 bases). CDR1 is SGDLS, CDR2 YYNGEE, per germline. Trimming shortened V by 1 base and J by 4 bases, and 9 bases separated the two germline ends. This CDR3 contains 14 residues. In nucleotides, the CDR3 is TGTGCCAGCAGCGTATCTGGGACTTACAATGAGCAGTTCTTC. It is translated as CASSVSGTYNEQFF. Full variable domain (missing parts from reference TRBV9 and TRBJ2-1): DSGVTQTPKHLITATGQRVTLRCSPRSGDLSVYWYQQSLDQGLQFLIQYYNGEERAKGNILERFSAQQFPDLHSELNLSSLELGDSALYFCASSVSGTYNEQFFGPGTRLTVL.

The chain combines TRBV7-9 with TRBJ2-3; 13 bases align to TRBD2. The germline gives CDR1 SEHNR, CDR2 FQNEAQ (reference sequence). This CDR3 is 18 amino acids long. The V segment lost 5 bases and the J segment 4 bases; nucleotides outside the gene matches: 12. The DNA of the CDR3 is TGTGCCAGCAGCCCCCGCCGGACTAGCGGGAGTTCTGCAGATACGCAGTATTTT. It is translated as CASSPRRTSGSSADTQYF.

The chain uses TRBV9 and TRBJ1-1; 8 nucleotides align to TRBD1. V trimming: 4 bases; J trimming: 4 bases; junction bases outside the gene matches: 9. The CDR3 runs 15 residues. Germline CDR1 SGDLS, CDR2 YYNGEE. CDR3 region: CASSQDRVSGTEAFF. DNA of the CDR3: TGTGCCAGCAGCCAGGACAGGGTAAGCGGCACTGAAGCTTTCTTT.

The V call is TRBV7-9, the J call TRBJ2-2; the D is unclear. This CDR3 comprises 14 residues. V was clipped by 1 base and J by 8 bases, with 11 bases between them. The germline CDR1 and CDR2 sequences are SEHNR and FQNEAQ (reference sequence). CDR3 sequence: CASSLVTRPGELFF. CDR3 coding DNA: TGTGCCAGCAGCTTAGTGACCCGGCCAGGGGAGCTGTTTTTT.

This sequence joins TRBV30 and TRBJ1-2; D gene uncertain. Deletions cut 4 bases from V and 8 bases from J, with 17 bases between. The CDR3 consists of 13 residues. Germline values: CDR1 GTSNPN, CDR2 SVGIG (reference sequence). DNA for the CDR3: TGTGCCTGGACGTGGAGCCCGGGAGGGGGCTACACCTTC. Protein sequence: CAWTWSPGGGYTF.

The chain employs TRBV30 and TRBJ2-5; perhaps TRBD1 as D (5 bases). The CDR3 extends over 14 amino acids. CDR1 and CDR2 (germline): GTSNPN, SVGIG (reference sequence). Trimming stripped 5 bases from V and 0 bases from J, with 13 bases between. As DNA, the CDR3 is TGTGCCTGGGGGGCCCGGACGGACCAAGAGACCCAGTACTTC. Protein: CAWGARTDQETQYF.

This chain uses TRBV27 with TRBJ2-1; no clear D gene. The germline V gene has CDR1 MNHEY and CDR2 SMNVEV (reference sequence). Trimming cost V 3 bases and J 5 bases, with 11 bases left between them. This CDR3 spans 14 amino acids. This chain's CDR3 is CASSFGLADNEQFF. The DNA for the CDR3 is TGTGCCAGCAGTTTTGGGCTGGCCGACAATGAGCAGTTCTTC.

The chain links TRBV18 to TRBJ2-5; 9 bases agree with TRBD2. The CDR3 has 17 residues. The germline gives CDR1 KGHSH, CDR2 LQKENI. V lost 2 bases and J lost 1; bases outside the gene matches: 8. Here the CDR3 DNA reads TGTGCCAGCTCACCAATCGTTCTAGCGGGACCCCAAGAGACCCAGTACTTC. Amino acids: CASSPIVLAGPQETQYF.

Details on this clonotype: Sequence at one end of the junction differs from germline and may be a read error. The chain couples TRBV6-6 to TRBJ2-7; TRBD1 aligns across 8 bases. Germline V gene data show CDR1 as MNHNY and CDR2 as SVGAGI (reference sequence). The CDR3 is 14 residues long. CDR3 nucleotides: TGTGCCAGCAGTAAGGACAGGGAGTCCTCCGAGCAGTACTTC. It specifies CASSKDRESSEQYF.

This clonotype was observed once. V usage is TRBV6-5 and J usage is TRBJ2-7, with 9 nucleotides matching TRBD2. The germline CDR1 and CDR2 sequences are MNHEY and SVGAGI. The J segment lost 6 bases and the V segment lost 2 bases, leaving 11 bases of the junction unmatched. The CDR3 loop spans 16 amino acids. The CDR3 is CASSYGGRGSRGEQYF. The DNA for the CDR3 is TGTGCCAGCAGTTACGGCGGGAGGGGGTCGAGGGGCGAGCAGTACTTC.

The V gene is TRBV7-9, the J gene TRBJ1-1; D unresolved. V shed 1 base and J shed 1 base, with 10 bases lying between them. The V gene's germline CDR1 is SEHNR and CDR2 FQNEAQ (reference sequence). The CDR3 length is 15 residues. In nucleotides, the CDR3 is TGTGCCAGCAGCTTAGGTGGCAGAAGGAACACTGAAGCTTTCTTT. It codes for CASSLGGRRNTEAFF.

CDR3 amino acids: CATSSGGNWDYGYTF. In DNA form, the CDR3 reads TGTGCCACCAGCAGTGGTGGGAATTGGGACTATGGCTACACCTTC. V and J are TRBV15 and TRBJ1-2; D is ambiguous. The V gene's germline CDR1 is LNHNV and CDR2 YYDKDF (reference sequence). Trimming left V 3 bases short and J 3 bases short, with 14 bases between. The CDR3 extends over 15 amino acids.

The CDR3 loop is CSVPDRGSGYTF. In DNA form, the CDR3 reads TGCAGCGTCCCGGACAGGGGCTCTGGCTACACCTTC. This rearrangement joins TRBV29-1 to TRBJ1-2; 9 positions match TRBD1. Trimming cost V 6 bases and J 7 bases; bases outside gene matches: 6. The CDR3 sequence is 12 residues long. CDR1 SQVTM and CDR2 ANQGSEA come from the germline V gene.

J is TRBJ2-5 and V is TRBV4-1; D unclear. Germline V gene lookup returns CDR1 MGHRA and CDR2 YSYEKL. CDR3 length equals 14 residues. V was trimmed by 4 bases and J by 2 bases, leaving 11 bases between them. CDR3 amino acids: CASSLNWGQETQYF. CDR3 in DNA: TGCGCCAGCAGCCTCAACTGGGGTCAAGAGACCCAGTACTTC.

The chain's CDR3 is CASSPIGTRRYEQYF. The CDR3, as DNA: TGTGCCAGCAGCCCAATCGGGACTAGACGCTACGAGCAGTACTTC. The chain combines TRBV2 with TRBJ2-7, with TRBD2 matching over 8 bases. Trimming removed 6 bases from V and 3 bases from J; junction bases left unmatched: 10. Germline CDR1 reads SNHLY; CDR2 reads FYNNEI. CDR3 length: 15 residues.